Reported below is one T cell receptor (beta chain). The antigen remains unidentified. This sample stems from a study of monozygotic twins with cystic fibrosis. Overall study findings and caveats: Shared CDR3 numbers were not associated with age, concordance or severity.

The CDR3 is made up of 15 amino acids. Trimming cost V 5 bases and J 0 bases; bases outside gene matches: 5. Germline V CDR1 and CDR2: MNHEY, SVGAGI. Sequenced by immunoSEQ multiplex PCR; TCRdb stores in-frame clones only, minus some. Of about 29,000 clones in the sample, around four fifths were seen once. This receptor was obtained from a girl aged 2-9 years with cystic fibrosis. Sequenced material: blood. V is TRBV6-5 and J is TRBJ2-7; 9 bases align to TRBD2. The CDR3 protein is CASSRFSGSSYEQYF. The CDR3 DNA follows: TGTGCCAGCAGTCGCTTTAGCGGGAGCTCCTACGAGCAGTACTTC.